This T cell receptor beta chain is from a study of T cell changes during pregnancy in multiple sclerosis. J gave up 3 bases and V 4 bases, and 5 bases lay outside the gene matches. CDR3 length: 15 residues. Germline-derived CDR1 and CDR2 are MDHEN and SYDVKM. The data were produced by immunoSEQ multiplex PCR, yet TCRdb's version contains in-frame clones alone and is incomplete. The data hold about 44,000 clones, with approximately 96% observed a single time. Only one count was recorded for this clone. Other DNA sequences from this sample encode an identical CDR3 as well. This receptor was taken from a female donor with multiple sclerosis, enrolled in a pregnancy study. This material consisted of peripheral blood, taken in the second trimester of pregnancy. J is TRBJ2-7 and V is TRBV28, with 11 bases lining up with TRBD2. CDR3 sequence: CASSYPTSGVYEQYF. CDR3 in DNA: TGTGCCAGCAGTTATCCGACTAGCGGGGTCTACGAGCAGTACTTC. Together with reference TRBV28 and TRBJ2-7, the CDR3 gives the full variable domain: DVKVTQSSRYLVKRTGEKVFLECVQDMDHENMFWYRQDPGLGLRLIYFSYDVKMKEKGDIPEGYSVSREKKERFSLILESASTNQTSMYLCASSYPTSGVYEQYFGPGTRLTVT.